This T cell receptor (beta chain) comes out of a study of response to subunit inactivated influenza vaccine. TCRdb redid the calling of the RT-PCR reads with MiXCR, one entry per CDR3 protein. Counted here are about 480,000 distinct CDR3 sequences, roughly 27% occurring once; the ten biggest clones make up approximately 2%. Study-level points and caveats: With each seasonal influenza vaccination, the authors suggested, few new T cells are recruited.

A word on this clonotype: What it binds is not known.

Germline V gene lookup returns CDR1 SGHRS and CDR2 YFSETQ. The CDR3 sequence is 16 residues long. V was pared by 4 bases and J by 2 bases, with 7 bases of the junction left unmatched. This chain uses TRBV5-1 with TRBJ2-3; 10 nucleotides align to TRBD1. The source material was CD4+ T cells sorted from PBMCs, sampled more than 4 days after vaccination. This TCR came from a man in his fifties who received an inactivated influenza vaccine. The CDR3: CASSPGTGALTDTQYF. CDR3 bases: TGCGCCAGCAGCCCCGGGACAGGGGCCCTCACAGATACGCAGTATTTT.